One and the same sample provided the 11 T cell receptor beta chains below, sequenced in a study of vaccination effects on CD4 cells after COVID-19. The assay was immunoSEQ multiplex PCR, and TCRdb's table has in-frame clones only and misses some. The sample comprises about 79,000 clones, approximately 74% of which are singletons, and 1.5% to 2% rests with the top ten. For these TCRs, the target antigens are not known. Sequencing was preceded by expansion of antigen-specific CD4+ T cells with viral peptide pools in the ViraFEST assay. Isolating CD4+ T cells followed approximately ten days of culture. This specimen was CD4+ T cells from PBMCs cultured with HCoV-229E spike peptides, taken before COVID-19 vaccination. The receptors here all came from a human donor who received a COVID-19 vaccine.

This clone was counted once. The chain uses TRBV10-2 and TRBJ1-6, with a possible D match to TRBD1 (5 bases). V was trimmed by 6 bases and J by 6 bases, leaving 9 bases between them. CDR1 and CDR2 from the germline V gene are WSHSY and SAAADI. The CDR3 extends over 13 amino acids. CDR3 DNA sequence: TGCGCCAGCAGAGCGGGGCCTAATTCACCCCTCCACTTT. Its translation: CASRAGPNSPLHF.

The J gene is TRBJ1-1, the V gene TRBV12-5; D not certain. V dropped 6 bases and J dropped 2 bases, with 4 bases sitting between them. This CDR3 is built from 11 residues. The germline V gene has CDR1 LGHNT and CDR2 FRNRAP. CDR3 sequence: CASGINTEAFF. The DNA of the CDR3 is TGTGCTAGTGGAATTAACACTGAAGCTTTCTTT.

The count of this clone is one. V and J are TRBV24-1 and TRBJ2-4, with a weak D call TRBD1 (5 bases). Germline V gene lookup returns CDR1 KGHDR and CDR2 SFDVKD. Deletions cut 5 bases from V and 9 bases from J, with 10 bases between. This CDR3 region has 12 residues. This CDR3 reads CATSAGSGIQYF. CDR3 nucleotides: TGTGCCACCAGTGCAGGGTCGGGCATTCAGTACTTC.

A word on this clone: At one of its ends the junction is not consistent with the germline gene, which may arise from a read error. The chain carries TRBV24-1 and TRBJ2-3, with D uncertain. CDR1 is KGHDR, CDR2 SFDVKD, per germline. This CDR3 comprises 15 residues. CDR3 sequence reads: CATSGLRGNTDTQYF. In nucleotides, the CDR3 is TGTGCCACCAGTGGTTTGAGAGGCAACACAGATACGCAGTATTTT.

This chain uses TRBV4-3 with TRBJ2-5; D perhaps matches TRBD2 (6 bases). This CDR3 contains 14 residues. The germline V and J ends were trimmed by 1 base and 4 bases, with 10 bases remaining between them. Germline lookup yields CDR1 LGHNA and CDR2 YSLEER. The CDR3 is CASSQGRGPETQYF. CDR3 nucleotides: TGCGCCAGCAGCCAAGGGCGGGGCCCAGAGACCCAGTACTTC.

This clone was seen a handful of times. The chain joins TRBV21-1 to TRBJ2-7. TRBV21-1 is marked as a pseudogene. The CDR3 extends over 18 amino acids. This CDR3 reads CASSKETRGRREGYEQYV. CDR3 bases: TGTGCCAGCAGCAAAGAGACGAGGGGAAGGCGAGAGGGGTACGAGCAGTACGTC.

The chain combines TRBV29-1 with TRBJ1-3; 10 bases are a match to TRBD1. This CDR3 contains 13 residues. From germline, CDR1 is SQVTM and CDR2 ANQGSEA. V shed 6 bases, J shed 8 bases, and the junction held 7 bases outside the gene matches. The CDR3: CSVMGQGTDTIYF. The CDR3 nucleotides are TGCAGCGTGATGGGACAGGGGACGGACACCATATATTTT.

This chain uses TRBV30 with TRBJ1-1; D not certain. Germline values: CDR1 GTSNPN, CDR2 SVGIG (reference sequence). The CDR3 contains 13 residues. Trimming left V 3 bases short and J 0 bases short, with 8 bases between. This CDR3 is CAWSPAMNTEAFF. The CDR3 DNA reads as TGTGCCTGGAGCCCGGCGATGAACACTGAAGCTTTCTTT.

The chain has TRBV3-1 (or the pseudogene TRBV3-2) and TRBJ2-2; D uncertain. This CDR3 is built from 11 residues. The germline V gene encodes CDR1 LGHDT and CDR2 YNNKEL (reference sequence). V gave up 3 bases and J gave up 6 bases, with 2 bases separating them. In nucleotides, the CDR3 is TGTGCCAGCAGCCATGCCGGGGAGCTGTTTTTT. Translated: CASSHAGELFF.

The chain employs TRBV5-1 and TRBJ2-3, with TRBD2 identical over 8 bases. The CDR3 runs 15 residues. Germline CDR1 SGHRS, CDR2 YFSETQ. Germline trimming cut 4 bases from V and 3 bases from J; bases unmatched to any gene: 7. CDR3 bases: TGCGCCAGCAGCGGCCGGGGGGGCCAGACAGATACGCAGTATTTT. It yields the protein CASSGRGGQTDTQYF.

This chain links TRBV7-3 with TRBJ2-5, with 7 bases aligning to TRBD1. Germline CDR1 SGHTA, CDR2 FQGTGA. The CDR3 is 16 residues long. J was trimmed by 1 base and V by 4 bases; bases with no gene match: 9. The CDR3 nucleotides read TGTGCCAGCAGCTCATATGGGACAGCCGTCCAAGAGACCCAGTACTTC. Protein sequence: CASSSYGTAVQETQYF.